The present T cell receptor (beta chain) was sequenced within a study of tissue T cells after allogeneic stem cell transplantation (dated by TCRdb to 2021 to 2024). About the full investigation: Grafts from donors were received by all GVHD patients, with a handful of grafts being unmodified and three being CD34-selected to deplete T cells. When multiple samples of a tissue were available, H&E sections were reviewed by a pathologist, and samples with histologically apparent lymphocytes were prioritized for sequencing. Using research autopsies of patients with and without GVHD, plus mouse models of GVHD, the study profiled TCR beta repertoires across many tissues. The human arm was conducted as a prospective observational study, and neither blinding nor randomization was performed. The full study reports these points: The patient cohort was small and varied clinically, and sampling depth was recognized as a limitation. Which tissue TCRs were alloreactive or antigen-specific was not determined in the study, and some of the clones might have been host cells that persisted. Blood and spleen T cells captured only a limited portion of the TCR repertoire detected in tissues, in both patients and mice. Within patients, how anatomically similar tissues were was a major factor shaping TCR repertoire composition, regardless of disease or transplant status. Not many T cell clones showed up in more than one patient, yet clustering based on motifs uncovered repertoire signatures that were shared across patients in a tissue-specific way.

The library was obtained by the immunoSEQ multiplex PCR assay. TCRbeta CDR3 sequencing was performed at survey depth by Adaptive Biotechnologies, and CDR3 sequences, V/J genes, productive frequency and template counts were reported. TCR beta CDR3 regions were amplified from genomic DNA instead of RNA. Under the source paper's analysis protocol: Pairwise repertoire overlap between tissues was quantified with Jensen-Shannon divergence, where 1 means complete divergence and 0 identical. Tissues were grouped by single-linkage agglomerative hierarchical clustering of pairwise JSD values, and the clustering results were shown as dendrograms. GLIPH2 was run on all patient samples with simulation_depth 1000, kmer_min_depth 3, cdr3_length_cutoff 8, keeping groups with more than two unique CDR3s. A standardized tissue-overlap score extrapolated Jaccard GLIPH-group overlap across patients to a standard repertoire size of 1000 clones. Associations of diversity with clinical or experimental variables used linear mixed-effect models with tissue fixed effects and individual random effects. As stored in TCRdb, this immuneACCESS dataset retains in-frame rearrangements with V and J assigned. A fraction of the clones does not appear; measured against another copy, unresolved V genes explain less than half of the discrepancy, and the remainder lacks a known reason. V and J calls and clone size are those listed in that table; D and trimming were worked out from the DNA. For this sample the table gives 2,500 to 3,500 clones, of which around three fifths were detected only once. Over 20% of the sample rests with the top ten.

Its CDR3 holds 13 amino acids, cysteine through phenylalanine. Only the CDR3 DNA stays, 39 bases, in frame from base 1. V loses 4 bases of germline sequence and J loses 3 bases, and the interval between the two ends is 6 bases. The germline V gene yields SGHDN for CDR1 and FVKESK for CDR2. The time point label, as the study defines it: human tissue collected at research (rapid) autopsy. More than 5 adult allo-HCT recipients with steroid-refractory GVHD were prospectively enrolled in a research-autopsy study over an approximately 3-year period. Every GVHD patient had gastrointestinal GVHD and was given several lines of GVHD-directed therapy, and roughly 5 of the GVHD patients also had skin involvement. Autopsy tissues, which were obtained after a median post-mortem interval of approximately ten hours, included GI sites from esophagus to rectum, liver, skin and lymphoid organs including spleen. Each autopsy specimen was bisected, with one portion flash-frozen in liquid nitrogen and the remainder formalin-fixed, and the outer muscle layers of GI specimens were removed. Genomic DNA was extracted from frozen tissues using the Mag-Bind Blood & Tissue DNA HDQ 96 Kit on a Chemagic 360 or the DNeasy Blood & Tissue Kit. Because of concern about red blood cell contamination, the extracted DNA went through further purification with the Genomic DNA Clean & Concentrator-25 kit.

About this clone itself: The target of this receptor is not known. Base qualities are not provided; no much larger clone lies one nucleotide away.

This specimen was jejunal tissue, taken at autopsy. The source of this sequence is a male patient at least 60 years old with steroid-refractory graft-versus-host disease after an allogeneic stem cell transplant. Because of the transplant, the T cells may be the graft donor's rather than the patient's own. This chain joins TRBV14 to TRBJ1-4; the D gene is perhaps TRBD1, on 5 matching bases. The bases read TGTGCCAGCAGCCGGGACCCTAATGAAAAACTGTTTTTT. This is translated as CASSRDPNEKLFF.